This is a list of T cell receptor beta chains from one sample in a study of blood T cell repertoires in COVID-19. Sequencing used immunoSEQ multiplex PCR; TCRdb keeps in-frame clones, though not all of them. Of 300,000 to 450,000 clones in the sample, roughly nine tenths were seen once. Sequenced: PBMCs or T cells enriched from blood (not recorded which). The receptors originated from a woman aged 30 to 39 who had recovered from COVID-19. The CDR3 runs from the conserved cysteine through the conserved F or W. Fields, in order: V gene, CDR3 length, D gene, clone size, J gene, CDR3 DNA, CDR3 protein. D genes are given only for firm matches. Size is stated for part of the rows, as once, few or many counts, or as a class when the clone is expanded.

V gene: TRBV27
CDR3 length: 15
D gene: TRBD1
clone size: .
J gene: TRBJ2-3
CDR3 DNA: TGTGCCAGCAGTTTATCCACCCAGGGGGCCGATACGCAGTATTTT
CDR3 protein: CASSLSTQGADTQYF

V gene: TRBV5-1
CDR3 length: 16
D gene: TRBD2
clone size: .
J gene: TRBJ2-1
CDR3 DNA: TGCGCCAGCAGCTTGGCCATTGCTAGCGGATACAATGAGCAGTTCTTC
CDR3 protein: CASSLAIASGYNEQFF

V gene: TRBV5-4
CDR3 length: 13
D gene: .
clone size: .
J gene: TRBJ2-5
CDR3 DNA: TGTGCCAGCAGCCCCGGTTCCTTAGAGACCCAGTACTTC
CDR3 protein: CASSPGSLETQYF

V gene: TRBV3-1/TRBV3-2
CDR3 length: 14
D gene: TRBD1
clone size: .
J gene: TRBJ1-2
CDR3 DNA: TGTGCCAGCAGCCAAGACAGGGGGGAAGGCGGCTACACCTTC
CDR3 protein: CASSQDRGEGGYTF

V gene: TRBV7-2
CDR3 length: 17
D gene: .
clone size: once
J gene: TRBJ1-3
CDR3 DNA: TGTGCCAGCAGCTTAGTCCGCCTAACCAACTCTGGAAACACCATATATTTT
CDR3 protein: CASSLVRLTNSGNTIYF

V gene: TRBV3-1/TRBV3-2
CDR3 length: 18
D gene: TRBD1
clone size: .
J gene: TRBJ2-2
CDR3 DNA: TGTGCCAGCAGCCTAGATAACTTCCTGACAGGGGTCACCGGGGAGCTGTTTTTT
CDR3 protein: CASSLDNFLTGVTGELFF

V gene: TRBV10-3
CDR3 length: 15
D gene: .
clone size: .
J gene: TRBJ1-2
CDR3 DNA: TGTGCCATCAGTGAAATGGGGACAAGGGGCTATGGCTACACCTTC
CDR3 protein: CAISEMGTRGYGYTF

V gene: TRBV6-6
CDR3 length: 12
D gene: .
clone size: few
J gene: TRBJ2-7
CDR3 DNA: TGTGCCAGCAGTCCCTCCTCCTACGAGCAGTACTTC
CDR3 protein: CASSPSSYEQYF

V gene: TRBV5-1
CDR3 length: 15
D gene: .
clone size: once
J gene: TRBJ1-1
CDR3 DNA: TGCGCCAGCAGCCCAAAGGAACAGGGTTACACTGAAGCTTTCTTT
CDR3 protein: CASSPKEQGYTEAFF

V gene: TRBV15
CDR3 length: 14
D gene: .
clone size: .
J gene: TRBJ1-6
CDR3 DNA: TGTGCCACCAGCAGAGTTAGGGGGAATTCACCCCTCCACTTT
CDR3 protein: CATSRVRGNSPLHF

V gene: TRBV7-2
CDR3 length: 15
D gene: .
clone size: .
J gene: TRBJ1-3
CDR3 DNA: TGTGCCAGCAGCTTAGGTCGCGGCTCTGGAAACACCATATATTTT
CDR3 protein: CASSLGRGSGNTIYF

V gene: TRBV5-1
CDR3 length: 15
D gene: .
clone size: .
J gene: TRBJ1-2
CDR3 DNA: TGCGCCAGCAGCTTGGGAACAGGGTCTAACTATGGCTACACCTTC
CDR3 protein: CASSLGTGSNYGYTF

V gene: TRBV11-2
CDR3 length: 15
D gene: .
clone size: .
J gene: TRBJ1-2
CDR3 DNA: TGTGCCAGCAGCTTAGCTCCAGACAGTAACTATGGCTACACCTTC
CDR3 protein: CASSLAPDSNYGYTF

V gene: TRBV7-7
CDR3 length: 13
D gene: TRBD1
clone size: .
J gene: TRBJ2-2
CDR3 DNA: TGTGCCAGCAACGACAGGGAGACCGGGGAGCTGTTTTTT
CDR3 protein: CASNDRETGELFF

V gene: TRBV2
CDR3 length: 15
D gene: TRBD1
clone size: .
J gene: TRBJ2-1
CDR3 DNA: TGTGCCAGCAGTGAGACAGGGGTGGGTAGGGGTGAGCAGTTCTTC
CDR3 protein: CASSETGVGRGEQFF

V gene: TRBV6-5
CDR3 length: 13
D gene: .
clone size: .
J gene: TRBJ1-1
CDR3 DNA: TGTGCCAGCAGTTTAATGGCAGGCACTGAAGCTTTCTTT
CDR3 protein: CASSLMAGTEAFF

V gene: TRBV27
CDR3 length: 15
D gene: .
clone size: .
J gene: TRBJ1-1
CDR3 DNA: TGTGCCAGCAGTCCGCACAGGGAAAAGAACACTGAAGCTTTCTTT
CDR3 protein: CASSPHREKNTEAFF

V gene: TRBV6-5
CDR3 length: 16
D gene: .
clone size: .
J gene: TRBJ1-4
CDR3 DNA: TGTGCCAGCAGTTTCGACAGAAGAACAACTAATGAAAAACTGTTTTTT
CDR3 protein: CASSFDRRTTNEKLFF

V gene: TRBV6-2/TRBV6-3
CDR3 length: 14
D gene: .
clone size: .
J gene: TRBJ2-5
CDR3 DNA: TGTGCCAGCAGTTACAGACAGCATCAAGAGACCCAGTACTTC
CDR3 protein: CASSYRQHQETQYF

V gene: TRBV5-4
CDR3 length: 14
D gene: .
clone size: .
J gene: TRBJ2-7
CDR3 DNA: TGTGCCAGCAGCCCTCGTGGAGGGAACTACGAGCAGTACTTC
CDR3 protein: CASSPRGGNYEQYF

V gene: TRBV28
CDR3 length: 16
D gene: TRBD1
clone size: .
J gene: TRBJ1-5
CDR3 DNA: TGTGCCAGCAGTCCCTGGACAGGGAGTGGCAATCAGCCCCAGCATTTT
CDR3 protein: CASSPWTGSGNQPQHF

V gene: TRBV11-3
CDR3 length: 14
D gene: .
clone size: .
J gene: TRBJ2-1
CDR3 DNA: TGTGCCAGCAGCCCATGGCCGTTGGCCAATGAGCAGTTCTTC
CDR3 protein: CASSPWPLANEQFF

V gene: TRBV9
CDR3 length: 17
D gene: TRBD1
clone size: .
J gene: TRBJ2-1
CDR3 DNA: TGTGCCAGCAGCGCGAAAGGACAGGGTAGTTTACTAAATGAGCAGTTCTTC
CDR3 protein: CASSAKGQGSLLNEQFF

V gene: TRBV18
CDR3 length: 15
D gene: .
clone size: .
J gene: TRBJ1-1
CDR3 DNA: TGTGCCAGCTCAGCAAGAGCGAGTCAGAACACTGAAGCTTTCTTT
CDR3 protein: CASSARASQNTEAFF

V gene: TRBV7-8
CDR3 length: 16
D gene: TRBD1
clone size: .
J gene: TRBJ2-5
CDR3 DNA: TGTGCCAGCAGCGATCGAGGACAGGCGATCGGGCAGACCCAGTACTTC
CDR3 protein: CASSDRGQAIGQTQYF

V gene: TRBV7-8
CDR3 length: 19
D gene: .
clone size: .
J gene: TRBJ2-6
CDR3 DNA: TGTGCCAGCAGACGTACATCGCAGGGGATAAGTCCCGGGGCCAACGTCCTGACTTTC
CDR3 protein: CASRRTSQGISPGANVLTF